The TCR beta chain under discussion was sequenced for a study of blood T cell repertoires in COVID-19. Study-level information: Samples of COVID-19 (acute and convalescent) were obtained from the United States, Italy and Spain. Sample material is recorded as cDNA or gDNA derived from T cells, B-cell-depleted T cells, or PBMCs.

How the authors handled the data: Amplification from reference gene primers served as the basis for estimated nucleated cell counts. Assay used: immunoSEQ multiplex PCR; TCRdb lists only in-frame clones, some missing. That table furnishes V, J and clone size, whereas the DNA furnished D and trimming. The sample has 65,000 to 70,000 clones, around 90% seen once. V gave up 5 bases and J gave up 2 bases; unmatched junction bases: 12. The CDR3 runs to 17 residues. Germline CDR1 is MNHEY and CDR2 is SVGEGT. This sequence joins TRBV6-2 or TRBV6-3 and TRBJ1-2; 9 bases are shared with TRBD1. Sequenced: peripheral blood. The receptor was derived from a human donor with active COVID-19. The donor label of this sample is uncertain. DNA of the CDR3: TGTGCCAGCAGTAACCCCGGGACAGGGCCAGGGAACTATGGCTACACCTTC. Protein sequence: CASSNPGTGPGNYGYTF.